The present T cell receptor (beta chain) was sequenced within a study of cytomegalovirus exposure and HLA in healthy donors. In the study overall: In a previous analysis, around 120 million unique TCR beta sequences were found from some 180 million T cells. Findings and caveats of the study: A later analysis linked a missense variant in DCLRE1C to the trimming of TCR beta V and J genes. Per a prior analysis, the majority of TCR beta V segments were productive roughly 90% or roughly 30% of the time. Reportedly, a later analysis found an Asian-associated ancestry cluster had fewer N-insertions than the approximately 670-donor mean.

This CDR3 contains 15 residues. Germline lookup yields CDR1 LNHDA and CDR2 SQIVND (reference sequence). The germline V and J ends were trimmed by 4 bases and 2 bases, with 14 bases remaining between them. 13 Jbeta primers and 60 Vbeta primers were used for the PCR. Sequencing was performed with immunoSEQ multiplex PCR; in TCRdb, only in-frame clones are kept and a portion is missing. The table has roughly 130,000 clones, approximately 80% seen once. Remarks on this clone: Antigen unknown.

The sample taken for sequencing was PBMCs. This chain joins TRBV19 and TRBJ1-1, with a possible D match to TRBD1 (5 bases). This sequence originates from a man aged 18 to 35 in good health and CMV-seronegative. In DNA form, the CDR3 reads TGTGCCAGTAGTAGACCTGGGGCAGCCAACACTGAAGCTTTCTTT. As protein: CASSRPGAANTEAFF.